This is a list of T cell receptor beta chains from one sample in a study of T cells in Graves' hyperthyroidism and ophthalmopathy. TCRdb redid the calling of the multiplex PCR reads with MiXCR, one entry per CDR3 protein. The sample shows 600,000 to 800,000 distinct CDR3 sequences, approximately 36% of them seen only once. The sequenced sample consisted of blood. These receptors were obtained from a middle-aged woman with Graves' hyperthyroidism. The conserved cysteine and the conserved F or W are not part of the CDR3 here. A D gene is named only where the DNA matches it firmly.

v_call	j_call	d_call	cdr3_aa
TRBV9	TRBJ1-1	-	ASRQWGNTEAF
TRBV19	TRBJ2-7	TRBD1	ASRTGPLDEQY
TRBV2	TRBJ1-1	-	ASRQSLAF
TRBV4-3	TRBJ1-2	-	ASSRQNTNYGYT
TRBV10-3	TRBJ2-7	TRBD1	AISQDRGIGEQY
TRBV7-2	TRBJ1-1	-	ASSLSSTEAF
TRBV6-2/TRBV6-3	TRBJ1-5	TRBD1	ASSPSGQGRNQPQH
TRBV10-3	TRBJ2-7	-	ASSFSRDHKTYEQY
TRBV7-9	TRBJ1-3	-	ASSAMKSGNTIY
TRBV20-1	TRBJ2-7	TRBD2	SASPVTSEGINEQY